Below are 7 T cell receptor beta chains sequenced from a single sample in a study of T cell clonality in common variable immunodeficiency. Antigens for these TCRs are unknown. Study outcomes and limitations: Common variable immunodeficiency TCR beta sequences reportedly had fewer deletions and N-nucleotide insertions.

Produced via immunoSEQ multiplex PCR; TCRdb's table is partial and in-frame only. The sample totals 7,500 to 9,500 clones. The sequenced material came from peripheral blood mononuclear cells. Receptors were obtained from a human donor with common variable immunodeficiency.

With regard to this clone: The CDR3 end is not reached by the read, which stops 3 residues before it; the germline J gene fills it in. The rearrangement uses TRBV2 and TRBJ2-7, with D uncertain. CDR3 length: 13 residues. Germline CDR1 and CDR2: SNHLY and FYNNEI. The V and J ends lost 6 bases and 5 bases respectively, with 14 bases between them. The DNA read from the CDR3 is TGTGCCAGCAGACCATTAAGTGGGCACGAG. Its translation is CASRPLSGHE. The full-length CDR3 reads as CASRPLSGHEQYF.

Turning to this clone: The read comes to an end 3 residues before the CDR3 does, leaving the germline J gene to fill in the end. The chain joins TRBV5-6 to TRBJ1-1; D is unclear. V shed 6 bases and J shed 1 base, with 16 bases lying between them. The CDR3 loop spans 15 amino acids. Germline-derived CDR1 and CDR2 are SGHDT and YYEEEE. CDR3 loop: CASNGVSRTNTEAFF. Incomplete CDR3 DNA: TGTGCCAGCAACGGGGTGTCGAGGACGAACACTGAA.

With respect to this clone: Read coverage stops 3 residues before the CDR3 terminus; the germline J gene supplies the remainder. The chain employs TRBV19 and TRBJ1-1; 7 bases match TRBD1. Germline V gene lookup returns CDR1 LNHDA and CDR2 SQIVND (reference sequence). The V segment lost 3 bases and the J segment 0 bases; nucleotides outside the gene matches: 7. The CDR3 consists of 16 residues. The sequenced CDR3 bases are TGTGCCAGTAGTATTTGGGGACAGCACATGAACACTGAA. This translates into CASSIWGQHMNTE. The CDR3 in its entirety is CASSIWGQHMNTEAFF.

Comments on this clone: The DNA ends 3 residues before the CDR3 does, and the rest of the CDR3 is filled in from the germline J gene. The rearrangement joins TRBV18 to TRBJ2-1, with a weak D call TRBD1 (6 bases). Trimming cost V 3 bases and J 7 bases, with 16 bases left between them. The V gene's germline CDR1 is KGHSH and CDR2 LQKENI. The CDR3 consists of 15 residues. CDR3 residues: CASSPPGQQGNEQFF. Incomplete CDR3 DNA: TGTGCCAGCTCACCGCCCGGACAACAGGGAAATGAG.

A remark on this clone: The read ends 3 residues before the CDR3 terminus; that terminus is restored from the germline J gene. The chain uses TRBV19 and TRBJ2-7; D is possibly TRBD1 (6 bases). The CDR3 consists of 14 residues. V shed 8 bases and J shed 5 bases, with 19 bases lying between them. Per germline, CDR1 LNHDA and CDR2 SQIVND (reference sequence). The CDR3 bases that were read are TGTGCCAGTCAAATGGGGGACACGTCACACGAG. This codes for CASQMGDTSHE. The entire CDR3 reads CASQMGDTSHEQYF. The full variable domain, its missing parts supplied by reference TRBV19 and TRBJ2-7, is DGGITQSPKYLFRKEGQNVTLSCEQNLNHDAMYWYRQDPGQGLRLIYYSQIVNDFQKGDIAEGYSVSREKKESFPLTVTSAQKNPTAFYLCASQMGDTSHEQYFGPGTRLTVT.

This chain's CDR3 is CASSTDRSTDTQYF. CDR3 bases read: TGTGCCAGCAGCACCGACAGGAGCACAGATACG. The chain couples TRBV7-2 to TRBJ2-3, with D possibly being TRBD1 (6 bases). The DNA ends 3 residues before the CDR3 does, and the rest of the CDR3 is filled in from the germline J gene. Trimming took off 5 bases at V and 0 bases at J, with 9 bases between the two ends. This CDR3 comprises 14 residues. Per the germline V gene, CDR1 is SGHTA and CDR2 is FQGNSA.

The CDR3 loop is CASSGGDILGYTF. The CDR3 DNA, read in part, is TGTGCCAGCTCAGGAGGGGACATTCTCGGC. The genes are TRBV18 and TRBJ1-2, with D perhaps matching TRBD1 (6 bases). Sequencing ends 3 residues short of the CDR3 end; the germline J gene provides the rest. CDR3 length: 13 amino acids. Germline CDR1 is KGHSH and CDR2 is LQKENI.